Presented here are 15 T cell receptor beta chains from one specimen sequenced in a study of Ad26.COV2.S vaccination and SARS-CoV-2 variants. Here immunoSEQ multiplex PCR was the method, and the copy in TCRdb shows in-frame clones only, minus some. The sample includes 240,000 or so clones, approximately 87% of them seen just once. As to treatment: some 20 received Ad26.COV2.S at low or high dose, single or two shots; roughly 5 received placebo; per-sample allocation not given. The study sampled participants on day 63 after the first vaccine or placebo injection. This specimen consisted of peripheral blood, obtained in a trial of Ad26.COV2.S vaccine versus placebo. The receptor set was obtained from a person between 18 and 65 years old who received the Ad26.COV2.S COVID-19 vaccine or a placebo.

This clone was recorded only once. The chain couples TRBV28 to TRBJ1-5, with D unresolved. The V gene lost 1 base and the J gene lost 4 bases, with 5 bases spanning the gap. The CDR3 consists of 13 residues. Germline loops: CDR1 MDHEN, CDR2 SYDVKM. In DNA, the CDR3 is TGTGCCAGCAGTTTATTGAGGAATCAGCCCCAGCATTTT. Its translation is CASSLLRNQPQHF.

The rearrangement links TRBV5-6 to TRBJ1-6; D remains ambiguous. This CDR3 contains 13 residues. Trimming removed 0 bases from V and 7 bases from J, with 5 bases in between. The germline CDR1 and CDR2 sequences are SGHDT and YYEEEE. For the CDR3, the DNA is TGTGCCAGCAGCTTGGGTGGGAATTCACCCCTCCACTTT. As protein: CASSLGGNSPLHF.

The V call is TRBV7-2, the J call TRBJ1-2; TRBD1 agrees at 8 bases. J gave up 7 bases and V 2 bases, and 3 bases lay outside the gene matches. This CDR3 is built from 13 residues. Per the germline V gene, CDR1 is SGHTA and CDR2 is FQGNSA. The CDR3 loop is CASSLTGGGGYTF. DNA of the CDR3: TGTGCCAGCAGCTTAACAGGGGGAGGTGGCTACACCTTC.

This chain joins TRBV28 and TRBJ2-1; 7 bases align to TRBD1. Germline CDR1 MDHEN, CDR2 SYDVKM. The CDR3 length is 14 residues. V was clipped by 4 bases and J by 3 bases; unmatched bases: 3. CDR3 coding DNA: TGTGCCAGCAGTTACAGGGGTATCTACAATGAGCAGTTCTTC. Its translation is CASSYRGIYNEQFF.

The V gene is TRBV10-3, the J gene TRBJ2-7; the match to TRBD1 covers 10 bases. Unmatched junction bases numbered 2, after V lost 4 bases and J lost 2 bases. CDR1 ENHRY and CDR2 SYGVKD come from the germline V gene. The CDR3 has 14 residues. CDR3 region: CAISVGTGAYEQYF. DNA for the CDR3: TGTGCCATCAGTGTAGGGACAGGGGCCTACGAGCAGTACTTC.

The gene calls are TRBV4-1 and TRBJ2-7; 7 positions match TRBD1. The CDR3 loop spans 17 amino acids. Germline values: CDR1 MGHRA, CDR2 YSYEKL. Trimming cost V 0 bases and J 2 bases; bases outside gene matches: 10. The CDR3 loop reads CASSQDLWDSRTYEQYF. CDR3 DNA sequence: TGCGCCAGCAGCCAAGATCTATGGGACAGCCGGACCTACGAGCAGTACTTC.

The rearrangement links TRBV20-1 to TRBJ2-5, with TRBD1 matching 9 bases. This CDR3 is built from 15 residues. V gave up 3 bases and J gave up 4 bases; unmatched junction bases: 9. Looked up from germline, CDR1 is DFQATT and CDR2 is SNEGSKA (reference sequence). DNA of the CDR3: TGCAGTGCTAGTCCCGGACAGGGGACATCAGAGACCCAGTACTTC. It is translated as CSASPGQGTSETQYF.

The genes are TRBV28 and TRBJ2-3, with D unresolved. The CDR3 covers 16 residues. Germline-derived CDR1 and CDR2 are MDHEN and SYDVKM. V shed 2 bases and J shed 5 bases, with 17 bases lying between them. The CDR3 nucleotides are TGTGCCAGCAGTTTAATCCTGCCCTCCTTAGGAGATACGCAGTATTTT. This gives the protein CASSLILPSLGDTQYF.

The chain recombines TRBV9 with TRBJ2-2, with TRBD2 matching 7 bases. V shed 1 base, J shed 1 base, and the junction held 1 base outside the gene matches. Per the germline V gene, CDR1 is SGDLS and CDR2 is YYNGEE. The length of the CDR3 is 15 residues. CDR3 loop: CASSVSGVNTGELFF. DNA for the CDR3: TGTGCCAGCAGCGTAAGCGGGGTGAACACCGGGGAGCTGTTTTTT.

This clone was counted many times. The chain employs TRBV3-1 (or the pseudogene TRBV3-2) and TRBJ2-1; TRBD1 matches 7 bases. Germline lookup yields CDR1 LGHDT and CDR2 YNNKEL (reference sequence). The CDR3 is 15 amino acids. Trimming cost V 6 bases and J 1 base; bases outside gene matches: 6. This CDR3 is CASRLRTGSYNEQFF. CDR3 in DNA: TGTGCCAGCAGATTACGGACAGGTTCCTACAATGAGCAGTTCTTC.

This rearrangement joins TRBV5-1 to TRBJ1-2, with D perhaps matching TRBD1 (5 bases). The V gene lost 9 bases and the J gene lost 4 bases, with 16 bases spanning the gap. Germline CDR1 reads SGHRS; CDR2 reads YFSETQ. The CDR3 sequence is 13 residues long. CDR3 sequence (DNA): TGCGCCACTTCCGAGGGGTCGGGCTATGGCTACACCTTC. Translation gives CATSEGSGYGYTF.

This chain connects TRBV5-1 to TRBJ1-6; maybe TRBD1 (5 bases). V was cut by 3 bases and J by 9 bases, with 13 bases left in between. The CDR3 loop spans 14 amino acids. Germline lookup yields CDR1 SGHRS and CDR2 YFSETQ. In nucleotides, the CDR3 is TGCGCCAGCAGCTCCCGGGACCCGGGTTCACCCCTCCACTTT. Translating it yields CASSSRDPGSPLHF.

V usage is TRBV5-1 and J usage is TRBJ2-1; 8 bases agree with TRBD2. V lost 3 bases to trimming and J lost 4 bases; unmatched junction nucleotides: 0. CDR3 size: 13 residues. From germline, CDR1 is SGHRS and CDR2 YFSETQ. The CDR3 here is CASSSSGYNEQFF. The CDR3 nucleotides read TGCGCCAGCAGCTCTAGCGGGTACAATGAGCAGTTCTTC.

The V gene is TRBV2, the J gene TRBJ2-7; TRBD2 agrees at 9 bases. V lost 8 bases to trimming and J lost 6 bases; unmatched junction nucleotides: 8. Germline CDR1 SNHLY, CDR2 FYNNEI. This CDR3 is built from 13 residues. CDR3 DNA: TGTGCCAGCCAGTCGCGGGGGGGCTTCGAGCAGTACTTC. Its protein product is CASQSRGGFEQYF.

V is TRBV4-3 and J is TRBJ2-7; 10 positions match TRBD2. The CDR3 has 15 amino acids. Per the germline V gene, CDR1 is LGHNA and CDR2 is YSLEER. V was pared by 4 bases and J by 0 bases, with 3 bases of the junction left unmatched. CDR3 sequence reads: CASSLLAGDSYEQYF. In nucleotides, the CDR3 is TGCGCCAGCAGCCTCCTAGCGGGGGACTCCTACGAGCAGTACTTC.